The source of this TCR beta chain is a study of identical twins. Findings and caveats of the study: The models systematically underestimated how much out-of-frame TCR alpha was shared in monozygotic twins. The study found weaker excess twin sharing in beta out-of-frame sequences.

CDR1 is MNHEY and CDR2 is SVGAGI in the germline V gene. This CDR3 comprises 15 residues. Trimming shortened V by 4 bases and J by 8 bases, and 15 bases separated the two germline ends. This clonotype was observed a few times. Its antigen is undetermined. Template switching (which added a universal primer site) was used, and cDNA carried unique molecular identifiers. TCRdb ran MiXCR on the 5' RACE reads and lists one entry per CDR3 protein. The sample has around 280,000 distinct CDR3 sequences, 8% to 9% seen once. The sample was also reused in another study, on yellow fever vaccine responses in identical twins.

The source material was memory (CD45RO+) T cells sorted from blood. The clonotype originates from a woman in her late teens or twenties in good health. This chain connects TRBV6-5 to TRBJ1-6; possibly TRBD1 for D (5 bases). In nucleotides, the CDR3 is TGTGCCAGCAGTTCCCGCCGCGGGGCGGATTCACCCCTCCACTTT. It encodes CASSSRRGADSPLHF.